This entry lists 30 T cell receptor beta chains sequenced from one sample in a study of control samples from healthy donors and cancer patients. Profiling relied on immunoSEQ multiplex PCR, and the TCRdb table lists in-frame clones only, not all of them. The sample consists of approximately 100,000 clones, 80% to 95% of them appearing once. Sequencing was performed on blood. The source is a human donor in good health. The donor label of this sample is uncertain.

This clone was seen a single time. This sequence joins TRBV4-1 and TRBJ1-1; TRBD1 is a possible D gene (5 bases). There are 13 residues in the CDR3. The V gene's germline CDR1 is MGHRA and CDR2 YSYEKL. The V end lost 4 bases, the J end lost 1 base, and 7 bases lay between the germline ends. The CDR3 reads CASSLDRNTEAFF. CDR3 sequence (DNA): TGCGCCAGCAGCCTAGACAGGAACACTGAAGCTTTCTTT.

V is TRBV19 and J is TRBJ2-7; the match to TRBD1 covers 10 bases. Looked up from germline, CDR1 is LNHDA and CDR2 is SQIVND (reference sequence). Germline trimming cut 5 bases from V and 7 bases from J; bases unmatched to any gene: 8. This CDR3 is 14 amino acids long. The CDR3 DNA reads TGTGCCAGTAGTCCGCGGGACAGGGGACGGGAGCAGTACTTC. It translates to CASSPRDRGREQYF. The full variable domain, completed using reference TRBV19 and TRBJ2-7, is DGGITQSPKYLFRKEGQNVTLSCEQNLNHDAMYWYRQDPGQGLRLIYYSQIVNDFQKGDIAEGYSVSREKKESFPLTVTSAQKNPTAFYLCASSPRDRGREQYFGPGTRLTVT.

V usage is TRBV7-2 and J usage is TRBJ1-3; 7 bases agree with TRBD1. Trimming removed 5 bases from V and 12 bases from J; junction bases left unmatched: 7. This CDR3 has 12 amino acids. CDR1 is SGHTA and CDR2 is FQGNSA in the germline V gene. The CDR3 region is CASSPTTGLIYF. Written as DNA, the CDR3 is TGTGCCAGCAGCCCTACGACAGGGCTCATATATTTT.

This rearrangement joins TRBV6-2 or TRBV6-3 to TRBJ2-7; TRBD1 matches at 7 bases. The junction had 2 bases not matched to a gene; V was cut back by 5 bases and J by 4 bases. Germline CDR1 reads MNHEY; CDR2 reads SVGEGT. The CDR3 has 12 residues. The CDR3 DNA is TGTGCCAGCAGTAGACAGGGATACGAGCAGTACGTC. Translating gives CASSRQGYEQYV.

The chain combines TRBV18 with TRBJ1-4; tentative D call: TRBD1 (5 bases). V lost 8 bases, J lost 3 bases, and 16 bases lay in between. CDR3 length: 15 amino acids. Per the germline V gene, CDR1 is KGHSH and CDR2 is LQKENI. CDR3: CASQLQVNANEKLFF. Written as DNA, the CDR3 is TGTGCCAGCCAACTACAGGTTAATGCTAATGAAAAACTGTTTTTT. Together with reference TRBV18 and TRBJ1-4, the CDR3 gives the full variable domain: NAGVMQNPRHLVRRRGQEARLRCSPMKGHSHVYWYRQLPEEGLKFMVYLQKENIIDESGMPKERFSAEFPKEGPSILRIQQVVRGDSAAYFCASQLQVNANEKLFFGSGTQLSVL.

This rearrangement joins TRBV18 to TRBJ1-1; D ambiguous. V lost 5 bases and J 0 bases, leaving 4 bases between the germline ends. This CDR3 spans 12 amino acids. In germline, CDR1 is KGHSH, CDR2 LQKENI. The CDR3 loop reads CASSELNTEAFF. The CDR3 DNA reads as TGTGCCAGCTCAGAACTGAACACTGAAGCTTTCTTT.

V usage is TRBV5-1 and J usage is TRBJ1-4, with 7 bases identical to TRBD1. V lost 4 bases, J lost 8 bases, and 11 bases stayed unmatched. The germline V gene has CDR1 SGHRS and CDR2 YFSETQ. This CDR3 has 15 amino acids. The CDR3, as DNA: TGCGCCAGCAGCCCGGGACAGATGGATGTGGAAAAACTGTTTTTT. This encodes CASSPGQMDVEKLFF.

The chain carries TRBV6-5 and TRBJ1-2; D is perhaps TRBD1 (5 bases). CDR3 length: 14 residues. CDR1 and CDR2 (germline): MNHEY, SVGAGI. Trimming stripped 7 bases from V and 6 bases from J, with 18 bases between. The CDR3 region is CASTAASIRDGYTF. CDR3 DNA: TGTGCCAGCACGGCAGCATCTATCAGGGATGGCTACACCTTC.

This sequence joins TRBV2 and TRBJ2-2; D is possibly TRBD2 (6 bases). Deletions cut 6 bases from V and 1 base from J, with 9 bases between. CDR1 and CDR2 (germline): SNHLY, FYNNEI. The CDR3 consists of 14 residues. Here the CDR3 reads CASRVGGNTGELFF. CDR3 bases: TGTGCCAGCAGAGTGGGAGGGAACACCGGGGAGCTGTTTTTT. The full variable domain, its missing parts supplied by reference TRBV2 and TRBJ2-2, is EPEVTQTPSHQVTQMGQEVILRCVPISNHLYFYWYRQILGQKVEFLVSFYNNEISEKSEIFDDQFSVERPDGSNFTLKIRSTKLEDSAMYFCASRVGGNTGELFFGEGSRLTVL.

V gene TRBV4-3 combines with J gene TRBJ2-1, with D perhaps matching TRBD1 (5 bases). Germline V gives CDR1 LGHNA, CDR2 YSLEER. The CDR3 spans 17 residues. Trimming took off 2 bases at V and 2 bases at J, with 16 bases between the two ends. The CDR3 DNA sequence: TGCGCCAGCAGCCAACCCGCCGGACAAACGACCTACAATGAGCAGTTCTTC. It encodes CASSQPAGQTTYNEQFF.

V is TRBV19 and J is TRBJ1-3; TRBD1 matches 7 bases. The V gene end was trimmed by 9 bases and the J gene end by 4 bases; junction bases not matched to a gene: 6. The CDR3 is 13 residues long. Germline CDR1 and CDR2: LNHDA and SQIVND (reference sequence). CDR3 loop: CASHGTAGNTIYF. CDR3 in DNA: TGTGCCAGCCATGGGACAGCAGGAAACACCATATATTTT.

The rearrangement links TRBV5-4 to TRBJ2-2; 7 positions match TRBD1. The J segment lost 3 bases and the V segment lost 4 bases, leaving 9 bases of the junction unmatched. The CDR3 sequence is 16 residues long. The germline gives CDR1 SGHNT, CDR2 YYREEE (reference sequence). CDR3 nucleotides: TGTGCCAGCAGCACGGGACAGTGGAATGACACCGGGGAGCTGTTTTTT. Translating it yields CASSTGQWNDTGELFF.

This clone was observed a single time. The rearrangement links TRBV9 to TRBJ2-1, with D possibly being TRBD2 (5 bases). Trimming pared 0 bases from V and 0 bases from J, leaving 7 bases between. Germline-derived CDR1 and CDR2 are SGDLS and YYNGEE. This CDR3 is 15 amino acids long. CDR3: CASSVGGFSYNEQFF. DNA for the CDR3: TGTGCCAGCAGCGTAGGCGGGTTCTCCTACAATGAGCAGTTCTTC.

V and J are TRBV5-4 and TRBJ2-3, with D perhaps TRBD1 or TRBD2 (5 bases each). V gave up 4 bases and J gave up 6 bases, with 18 bases separating them. CDR1 and CDR2 (germline): SGHNT, YYREEE (reference sequence). The CDR3 is made up of 15 amino acids. The CDR3 protein is CASSRMGPQTDTQYF. The CDR3 DNA is TGTGCCAGCAGCCGTATGGGACCACAGACGGATACGCAGTATTTT.

The gene calls are TRBV7-8 and TRBJ1-6, with D possibly matching TRBD1 (6 bases). CDR1 is SGHVS and CDR2 is FQNEAQ in the germline V gene. The CDR3 extends over 13 amino acids. CDR3 protein: CAGGQGVNSPLHF. DNA for the CDR3: TGTGCAGGGGGGCAGGGCGTGAATTCACCCCTCCACTTT.

J is TRBJ2-5 and V is TRBV9; TRBD1 agrees at 7 bases. The germline V gene has CDR1 SGDLS and CDR2 YYNGEE. Unmatched junction bases numbered 16, after V lost 0 bases and J lost 5 bases. The CDR3 length is 18 residues. CDR3 sequence: CASSVAPPLTGRVETQYF. CDR3 DNA: TGTGCCAGCAGCGTAGCCCCTCCCTTGACAGGGCGAGTGGAGACCCAGTACTTC.

The gene calls are TRBV28 and TRBJ1-2, with a weak D call TRBD1 (6 bases). Trimming removed 1 base from V and 6 bases from J, with 9 bases in between. CDR3 length: 13 residues. Germline V gene lookup returns CDR1 MDHEN and CDR2 SYDVKM. The CDR3 reads CASSLSGDHGYTF. In DNA form, the CDR3 reads TGTGCCAGCAGTTTATCAGGGGATCATGGCTACACCTTC.

The gene calls are TRBV6-5 and TRBJ1-2; D might be TRBD1 (6 bases). Between the trimmed V and J ends, which lost 7 bases and 4 bases, there was a span of 19 bases. The germline V gene encodes CDR1 MNHEY and CDR2 SVGAGI. The CDR3 loop spans 15 amino acids. CDR3 in amino acids: CASTPPRGLVYGYTF. The CDR3 region has the DNA TGTGCCAGCACCCCCCCCCGGGGGCTTGTCTATGGCTACACCTTC.

J is TRBJ1-2 and V is TRBV3-1 (or the pseudogene TRBV3-2), with TRBD1 identical over 7 bases. Unmatched junction bases numbered 13, after V lost 3 bases and J lost 6 bases. Germline lookup yields CDR1 LGHDT and CDR2 YNNKEL (reference sequence). There are 16 residues in the CDR3. CDR3 bases: TGTGCCAGCAGCCATGACTTGATGACAGGGTCGGATGGCTACACCTTC. Protein product: CASSHDLMTGSDGYTF.

The rearrangement joins TRBV2 to TRBJ1-1; D is perhaps TRBD1 (5 bases). The V gene lost 6 bases and the J gene lost 4 bases, with 12 bases spanning the gap. This CDR3 has 13 amino acids. Per germline, CDR1 SNHLY and CDR2 FYNNEI. The CDR3 nucleotides are TGTGCCAGCAGAAGGGGTGAGGCCACTGAAGCTTTCTTT. Amino acids: CASRRGEATEAFF.

The rearrangement uses TRBV18 and TRBJ2-1; perhaps TRBD2 as D (6 bases). This CDR3 has 16 amino acids. V lost 1 base and J lost 6, with 16 bases in between. Germline V CDR1 and CDR2: KGHSH, LQKENI. The chain's CDR3 is CASSPLAGLDFNEQFF. The CDR3 coding sequence is TGTGCCAGCTCACCACTCGCGGGACTGGATTTCAATGAGCAGTTCTTC.

The rearrangement links TRBV30 to TRBJ1-1; perhaps TRBD1 as D (6 bases). Looked up from germline, CDR1 is GTSNPN and CDR2 is SVGIG (reference sequence). CDR3 length: 12 residues. DNA of the CDR3: TGTGCTACAGGGCGGGTGAACACTGAAGCTTTCTTT. It is translated as CATGRVNTEAFF.

The CDR3 reads CASSERWAADTQYF. The CDR3 DNA reads TGTGCCAGCAGTGAGAGGTGGGCGGCAGATACGCAGTATTTT. The chain uses TRBV2 and TRBJ2-3, with unresolved D. The V gene lost 3 bases and the J gene lost 4 bases, with 11 bases spanning the gap. This CDR3 has 14 residues. Germline CDR1 and CDR2: SNHLY and FYNNEI.

A single count supports this clone. V usage is TRBV29-1 and J usage is TRBJ2-5; D is ambiguous. The CDR3 covers 12 residues. CDR1 is SQVTM and CDR2 is ANQGSEA in the germline V gene. Trimming shortened V by 3 bases and J by 5 bases, and 10 bases separated the two germline ends. This chain's CDR3 is CSVEVSRETQYF. Written as DNA, the CDR3 is TGCAGCGTTGAGGTATCAAGGGAGACCCAGTACTTC.

The chain is built from TRBV6-4 and TRBJ1-4; D not resolved. The V gene's germline CDR1 is MRHNA and CDR2 SNTAGT. Trimming pared 0 bases from V and 0 bases from J, leaving 5 bases between. The CDR3 is 15 amino acids. CDR3 in DNA: TGTGCCAGCAGTGACTCTACTGCAACTAATGAAAAACTGTTTTTT. Protein sequence: CASSDSTATNEKLFF.

This chain uses TRBV3-1 (or the pseudogene TRBV3-2) with TRBJ1-2; a possible D gene is TRBD1 (5 bases). Trimming cost V 3 bases and J 6 bases, with 11 bases left between them. This CDR3 region has 13 residues. Germline loops: CDR1 LGHDT, CDR2 YNNKEL (reference sequence). In nucleotides, the CDR3 is TGTGCCAGCAGCCACGCCCGGGGGGATGGCTACACCTTC. This translates into CASSHARGDGYTF.

The chain carries TRBV20-1 and TRBJ2-7; 7 bases fit TRBD2. The CDR3 runs to 14 residues. Germline lookup yields CDR1 DFQATT and CDR2 SNEGSKA (reference sequence). J lost 1 base, V lost 3 bases, and 6 bases had no gene match. The CDR3 here is CSASQAGVSYEQYF. The CDR3 DNA reads TGCAGTGCTAGTCAGGCGGGGGTTTCCTACGAGCAGTACTTC.

V gene TRBV5-6 combines with J gene TRBJ1-6, with a weak D call TRBD1 (5 bases). Germline values: CDR1 SGHDT, CDR2 YYEEEE. V lost 4 bases, J lost 8 bases, and 22 bases lay in between. The length of the CDR3 is 17 residues. The CDR3 protein is CASSLVDRDLADSPLHF. The CDR3 region has the DNA TGTGCCAGCAGCCTCGTCGACCGGGACCTAGCGGATTCACCCCTCCACTTT.

The V and J genes are TRBV6-1 and TRBJ2-7, with 8 bases that match TRBD1. Per the germline V gene, CDR1 is MNHNS and CDR2 is SASEGT. The CDR3 sequence is 15 residues long. V shed 2 bases and J 2 bases; nucleotides not matched to a gene: 5. CDR3 nucleotide sequence: TGTGCCAGCAGTGAAATGCAGGGGGCCGCCTACGAGCAGTACGTC. It codes for CASSEMQGAAYEQYV.

In its sample, this clone was seen once. This chain uses TRBV29-1 with TRBJ1-1; TRBD1 aligns across 7 bases. Germline assignment: CDR1 SQVTM and CDR2 ANQGSEA. This CDR3 is 14 amino acids long. V was pared by 1 base and J by 3 bases, with 5 bases of the junction left unmatched. CDR3 nucleotides: TGCAGCGTTGAAGTCTTCGACAGGGACACTGAAGCTTTCTTT. It translates to CSVEVFDRDTEAFF. Drawing the rest from reference TRBV29-1 and TRBJ1-1, the complete variable domain is SAVISQKPSRDICQRGTSLTIQCQVDSQVTMMFWYRQQPGQSLTLIATANQGSEATYESGFVIDKFPISRPNLTFSTLTVSNMSPEDSSIYLCSVEVFDRDTEAFFGQGTRLTVV.